The sequence of this T cell receptor (beta chain) was determined in a study of blood T cells in healthy people across ages. PCR was performed a second time for about 7 to 12 cycles using a sample-barcoded 5' primer and a J-beta primer mix. Sequencing yielded, for each sample, at least 3 million paired-end reads carrying CDR3. Via MiXCR, TCRdb re-called the 5' RACE reads, giving one row per CDR3 protein. Seen here are approximately 790,000 distinct CDR3 sequences, under 80% observed once, and the top ten hold 25% to 30%. There are 12 residues in the CDR3. CDR1 is MDHEN and CDR2 is SYDVKM in the germline V gene. The V and J ends lost 5 bases and 10 bases respectively, with 12 bases between them. This clonotype was seen just once. The antigen remains unidentified. Study-level points and caveats: Expanded clonotype shifts may have been confounded, as the donors had an unknown CMV status.

The sequencing input was blood. This chain links TRBV28 with TRBJ2-1; no firm D call. The source of this sequence is a man aged 25-45 years in good health. The CDR3 sequence: CASSAQWWEQFF. CDR3 bases: TGTGCCAGCAGTGCCCAATGGTGGGAGCAGTTCTTC.